A selection of T cell receptor beta chains follows, all from one sample in a study of blood T cell repertoires in COVID-19. The table came from immunoSEQ multiplex PCR; TCRdb's copy has only in-frame clones and leaves some out. The sample lists more than 25,000 clones; roughly nine tenths were seen once. Sequences were obtained from peripheral blood. These receptors were obtained from a human donor with acute or convalescent COVID-19. The donor label of this sample is uncertain. CDR3s include the opening cysteine and the closing phenylalanine or tryptophan. The D gene is left open where the match is weak. Clone size is given for some rows only: seen once, a few or many times, or a class if the clone is expanded.

TRBV10-1	TRBJ2-7	.	TRBD1	TGCGCCAGCATTCCGGGACAGGGTGTCGAGCAGTACTTC	CASIPGQGVEQYF
TRBV11-2	TRBJ2-7	.	.	TGTGCCAGCAGCTTGGCGGGGATCAAGCGGGACGAGCAGTACTTC	CASSLAGIKRDEQYF
TRBV5-4	TRBJ1-2	.	.	TGTGCCAGCAGCCCAGCGGGAGAGGGATCGATCTATGGCTACACCTTC	CASSPAGEGSIYGYTF
TRBV11-2	TRBJ2-7	.	.	TGTGCCAGCAGCCCCCTGAGGGGAGGCGGGTACTTC	CASSPLRGGGYF
TRBV27	TRBJ2-7	once	TRBD1	TGTGCCAGCAGTGCCCAGGGGGCGTACGAGCAGTACTTC	CASSAQGAYEQYF
TRBV28	TRBJ2-5	.	.	TGTGCCAGCAGCCGCGGGCAAGAGACCCAGTACTTC	CASSRGQETQYF
TRBV2	TRBJ1-5	.	.	TGTGCCACCACCAGGGAACCCAATCAGCCCCAGCATTTT	CATTREPNQPQHF
TRBV6-1	TRBJ2-7	.	.	TGTGCCAGCAGTGAAAGCGGGACAGGTCTCTACGAGCAGTACTTC	CASSESGTGLYEQYF
TRBV9	TRBJ2-7	.	TRBD1	TGTGCCAGCAGCTATGACCGGACAGGATTGGCCGAGCAGTACTTC	CASSYDRTGLAEQYF
TRBV4-1	TRBJ2-2	.	TRBD2	TGCGCCAGCAGCCTACGGTCTAGCGGGAGTAACACCGGGGAGCTGTTTTTT	CASSLRSSGSNTGELFF
TRBV12-2	TRBJ1-2	once	.	TGTGCAAGTCGCTCCCCCCTGGACAGACGGATAGACTACACCTTC	CASRSPLDRRIDYTF
TRBV5-1	TRBJ2-2	.	TRBD2	TGCGCCAGCTCTTGGACTAGCGGGAGTAGGATGGAGCTGTTTTTT	CASSWTSGSRMELFF
TRBV6-5	TRBJ1-2	once	.	TGTGCCAGCAGTTACCAGGGCCTCTATGGCTACACCTTC	CASSYQGLYGYTF
TRBV11-1	TRBJ2-7	few	.	TGTGCCAGCAGCTTACATTACGAGCAGTACTTC	CASSLHYEQYF
TRBV7-2	TRBJ1-4	.	.	TGTGCCAGCAGCACCCGAGGGAGGGAAAAACTGTTTTTT	CASSTRGREKLFF
TRBV6-2/TRBV6-3	TRBJ2-7	.	.	TGTGCCAGCAGTAGAGCCACAGGCAGTGAGCAGTACTTC	CASSRATGSEQYF
TRBV6-5	TRBJ1-5	.	.	TGTGCCAGCAGTTACGGGCGGGGCGCGGGCAATCAGCCCCAGCATTTT	CASSYGRGAGNQPQHF
TRBV15	TRBJ1-3	.	.	TGTGCCACCAGCAGAGACACAGGTTCCAACACCATATATTTT	CATSRDTGSNTIYF
TRBV10-1	TRBJ1-1	.	TRBD1	TGCGCCAGCAGTGACACCAGGGGGCCGAACACTGAAGCTTTCTTT	CASSDTRGPNTEAFF
TRBV5-1	TRBJ2-2	.	TRBD2	TGCGCCACCTCACGAGGGACTAGTTTTACCGGGGAGCTGTTTTTT	CATSRGTSFTGELFF
TRBV11-2	TRBJ2-7	.	TRBD2	TGTGCCAGCAGCAGACTAGCGGGGTCCTACGAGCAGTACTTC	CASSRLAGSYEQYF
TRBV6-4	TRBJ2-2	.	.	TGTGCCAGCAGAGGGGAGGCCACCGGGGAGCTGTTTTTT	CASRGEATGELFF
TRBV11-2	TRBJ2-2	.	TRBD2	TGTGCCAGCAGCTCCTTTGGGCTAGCGGGTACCGGGGAGCTGTTTTTT	CASSSFGLAGTGELFF
TRBV7-2	TRBJ1-5	.	.	TGTGCCAGCAGCCCAAACCTCCGGCAGCCCCAGCATTTT	CASSPNLRQPQHF
TRBV11-3	TRBJ2-5	.	.	TGTGCCAGCAGCCGAGCGGAGGATTGGAAAGAGACCCAGTACTTC	CASSRAEDWKETQYF
TRBV6-6	TRBJ2-2	.	TRBD1	TGTGCCAGCAGTCCAATGAGACAGGGAAAGAACACCGGGGAGCTGTTTTTT	CASSPMRQGKNTGELFF
TRBV27	TRBJ2-7	few	.	TGTGCCAGCAGTCTTTACCAACGGACAGCGTACGAGCAGTACTTC	CASSLYQRTAYEQYF